Each of the 17 T cell receptor beta chains below was sequenced from the same sample in a study. Cells sorted as Tregs were CD4+, CD25+ and CD127-/low. TCRdb reanalysed the 5' RACE reads using MiXCR and keeps one entry per CDR3 protein. The table shows approximately 50,000 distinct CDR3 sequences, with less than 25% occurring only once. Sequencing used tumor-infiltrating Tregs sorted from the breast tumor. These receptors all stem from a female donor with breast cancer.

In this sample, this clonotype turned up many times. This CDR3 reads CASSLTVGQGAKNIQYF. DNA of the CDR3: TGTGCCAGCAGCTTAACCGTTGGACAGGGGGCCAAAAACATTCAGTACTTC. The V gene is TRBV7-3, the J gene TRBJ2-4; TRBD1 agrees at 9 bases. Trimming took 0 bases from V and 1 from J; bases not matched to a gene: 4. The germline V gene encodes CDR1 SGHTA and CDR2 FQGTGA. The CDR3 length is 17 residues. The variable domain in full, with the rest retrieved from reference TRBV7-3 and TRBJ2-4, is GAGVSQTPSNKVTEKGKYVELRCDPISGHTALYWYRQSLGQGPEFLIYFQGTGAADDSGLPNDRFFAVRPEGSVSTLKIQRTERGDSAVYLCASSLTVGQGAKNIQYFGAGTRLSVL.

This clonotype occurred a few times. The chain is built from TRBV10-3 and TRBJ2-7, with TRBD2 matching 9 bases. Per germline, CDR1 ENHRY and CDR2 SYGVKD. There are 17 residues in the CDR3. Trimming cost V 6 bases and J 4 bases; bases outside gene matches: 16. The chain's CDR3 is CAIRADIGGRASYEQYF. The CDR3 DNA is TGTGCCATCAGGGCCGATATAGGCGGGAGGGCCTCGTACGAGCAGTACTTC.

This clonotype was detected only a few times. The chain employs TRBV9 and TRBJ2-1; 9 bases align to TRBD2. Germline trimming cut 4 bases from V and 6 bases from J; bases unmatched to any gene: 8. The germline CDR1 and CDR2 sequences are SGDLS and YYNGEE. The CDR3 is 15 amino acids. Here the CDR3 reads CASSPRGGGANEQFF. The DNA of the CDR3 is TGTGCCAGCAGCCCCAGGGGCGGGGGGGCCAATGAGCAGTTCTTC.

The J gene is TRBJ1-1, the V gene TRBV5-1; D perhaps matches TRBD1 (5 bases). V lost 4 bases and J lost 4, with 11 bases in between. The CDR3 is made up of 13 amino acids. The germline V gene has CDR1 SGHRS and CDR2 YFSETQ. As DNA, the CDR3 is TGCGCCAGCAGCACCTTGAGGGGCACTGAAGCTTTCTTT. This encodes CASSTLRGTEAFF.

The chain combines TRBV7-9 with TRBJ2-3; tentatively, D is TRBD1 or TRBD2 (5 bases each). V was shortened by 4 bases and J by 0 bases, with 11 bases between the two germline ends. The CDR3 spans 15 residues. CDR1 is SEHNR, CDR2 FQNEAQ, per germline (reference sequence). This chain's CDR3 is CASSSNGDSTDTQYF. CDR3 in DNA: TGTGCCAGCAGCTCTAACGGGGACAGCACAGATACGCAGTATTTT.

The genes are TRBV27 and TRBJ2-1, with D unresolved. The CDR3 sequence is 15 residues long. Germline CDR1 is MNHEY and CDR2 is SMNVEV (reference sequence). Trimming took off 0 bases at V and 2 bases at J, with 8 bases between the two ends. The CDR3 DNA follows: TGTGCCAGCAGTTTATCATCCGCTACCTACAATGAGCAGTTCTTC. Translated: CASSLSSATYNEQFF.

The sample holds a few counts of this clonotype. The CDR3 protein is CASSQNTGELFF. The CDR3 DNA reads TGCGCCAGCAGCCAGAACACCGGGGAGCTGTTTTTT. The rearrangement links TRBV5-1 to TRBJ2-2, with unresolved D. Per germline, CDR1 SGHRS and CDR2 YFSETQ. V gave up 4 bases and J gave up 1 base, with 2 bases separating them. The length of the CDR3 is 12 residues. The full variable domain, its missing parts supplied by reference TRBV5-1 and TRBJ2-2, is KAGVTQTPRYLIKTRGQQVTLSCSPISGHRSVSWYQQTPGQGLQFLFEYFSETQRNKGNFPGRFSGRQFSNSRSEMNVSTLELGDSALYLCASSQNTGELFFGEGSRLTVL.

This clonotype was seen only a few times. The V call is TRBV20-1, the J call TRBJ2-7; 8 bases agree with TRBD2. CDR3 length equals 14 residues. The ends lost 7 bases at V and 0 bases at J; junction bases unmatched: 8. The germline V gene has CDR1 DFQATT and CDR2 SNEGSKA (reference sequence). DNA for the CDR3: TGCAGTGTCCTACCAGCGGGGGCCTCCTACGAGCAGTACTTC. The encoded protein is CSVLPAGASYEQYF.

On this clonotype: With a much larger clone just one base away, this may be a read error. V and J are TRBV5-5 and TRBJ1-1, with a possible D match to TRBD1 (6 bases). Germline V gene sequence: CDR1 SGHKS, CDR2 YYEKEE (reference sequence). The CDR3 has 13 residues. CDR3 nucleotide sequence: TGTGCCAGCAGCCCGAGGGGGTACACTGAAGCTGTCTTT. Protein product: CASSPRGYTEAVF.

This clonotype was counted many times. V and J are TRBV5-1 and TRBJ1-1; TRBD1 agrees at 8 bases. Looked up from germline, CDR1 is SGHRS and CDR2 is YFSETQ. The CDR3 loop spans 15 amino acids. The V and J ends lost 1 base and 5 bases, in that order; junction bases with no gene match: 7. The CDR3 DNA reads TGCGCCAGCAGCTTGTCAGGACAGGGAAGAACTGAAGCTTTCTTT. Protein product: CASSLSGQGRTEAFF.

The chain has TRBV6-2 or TRBV6-3 and TRBJ2-1; D unresolved. This CDR3 is built from 12 residues. Trimming stripped 5 bases from V and 7 bases from J, with 9 bases between. The V gene's germline CDR1 is MNHEY and CDR2 SVGEGT. CDR3 bases: TGTGCCAGCAGTATCATTGGGAATGAGCAGTTCTTC. Translated: CASSIIGNEQFF.

This clonotype was seen only a few times. The chain is built from TRBV20-1 and TRBJ1-2, with 7 bases fitting TRBD1. Germline-derived CDR1 and CDR2 are DFQATT and SNEGSKA (reference sequence). The CDR3 covers 16 residues. V lost 4 bases and J lost 7; bases outside the gene matches: 18. CDR3 nucleotides: TGCAGTGCTACCCGACAGGGCCAAACCACTCAAGGTGGCTACACCTTC. Translating it yields CSATRQGQTTQGGYTF.

The chain joins TRBV2 to TRBJ1-2; 12 bases are shared with TRBD1. After removal of 7 bases from V and 7 bases from J, the junction contained 7 bases not matched to a gene. Looked up from germline, CDR1 is SNHLY and CDR2 is FYNNEI. The CDR3 has 14 residues. CDR3 coding DNA: TGTGCCAGCACGGGACAGGGGGCGTCTGCTGGCTACACCTTC. Amino acid sequence: CASTGQGASAGYTF.

The rearrangement uses TRBV6-5 and TRBJ2-7; either TRBD1 or TRBD2 may supply D (5 bases each). Trimming left V 5 bases short and J 8 bases short, with 10 bases between. The CDR3 is 11 amino acids. From germline, CDR1 is MNHEY and CDR2 SVGAGI. The CDR3 sequence is CASSREGKQYF. CDR3 nucleotide sequence: TGTGCCAGCAGTAGAGAGGGGAAGCAGTACTTC.

This chain uses TRBV19 with TRBJ2-5; D remains unclear. V was trimmed by 4 bases and J by 6 bases, leaving 12 bases between them. Germline V gene data show CDR1 as LNHDA and CDR2 as SQIVND (reference sequence). The CDR3 length is 13 residues. The CDR3 protein is CASSTPRRKTQYF. The CDR3 nucleotides are TGTGCCAGTAGTACCCCTCGGAGAAAGACCCAGTACTTC.

This clonotype turned up a few times. The chain joins TRBV6-5 to TRBJ1-1; no reliable D call. V was clipped by 0 bases and J by 4 bases, with 12 bases between them. This CDR3 has 15 amino acids. Looked up from germline, CDR1 is MNHEY and CDR2 is SVGAGI. The CDR3 loop is CASSYSIIGLTEAFF. CDR3 DNA sequence: TGTGCCAGCAGTTACTCGATAATTGGCCTCACTGAAGCTTTCTTT.

V gene TRBV7-9 combines with J gene TRBJ2-1; 10 nucleotides match TRBD2. V lost 0 bases, J lost 10 bases, and 6 bases stayed unmatched. The CDR3 has 15 residues. Germline-derived CDR1 and CDR2 are SEHNR and FQNEAQ (reference sequence). CDR3 residues: CASSLAGTSEVEQFF. DNA for the CDR3: TGTGCCAGCAGCTTAGCCGGGACTAGCGAGGTCGAGCAGTTCTTC.